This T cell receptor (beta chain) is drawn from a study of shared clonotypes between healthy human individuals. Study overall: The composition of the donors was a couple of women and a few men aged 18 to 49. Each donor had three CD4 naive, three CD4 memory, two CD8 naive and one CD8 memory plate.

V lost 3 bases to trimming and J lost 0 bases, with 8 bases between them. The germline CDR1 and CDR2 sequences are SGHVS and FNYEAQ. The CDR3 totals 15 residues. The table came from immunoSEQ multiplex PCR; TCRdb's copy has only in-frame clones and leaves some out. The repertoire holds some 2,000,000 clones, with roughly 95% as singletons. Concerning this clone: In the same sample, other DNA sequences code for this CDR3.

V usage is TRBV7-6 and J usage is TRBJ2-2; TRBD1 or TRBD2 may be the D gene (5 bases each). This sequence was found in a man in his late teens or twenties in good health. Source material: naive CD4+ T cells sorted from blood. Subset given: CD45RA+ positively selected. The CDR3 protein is CASSLGRANTGELFF. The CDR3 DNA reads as TGTGCCAGCAGCTTGGGACGGGCGAACACCGGGGAGCTGTTTTTT.